Below, 17 T cell receptor beta chains from the same sample are listed, as sequenced in a study of cytomegalovirus exposure and HLA in healthy donors. The PCR used 60 Vbeta and 13 Jbeta primers. Here immunoSEQ multiplex PCR was the method, and the copy in TCRdb shows in-frame clones only, minus some. The sample shows around 200,000 clones, around 78% of them seen only once. Sequenced: PBMCs. The receptors come from a woman aged 25 to 39 in good health and CMV-seropositive.

This sequence joins TRBV11-3 and TRBJ2-5, with 12 positions matching TRBD2. The CDR3 contains 17 residues. Germline CDR1 reads SGHNT; CDR2 reads YENEEA. Unmatched junction bases numbered 5, after V lost 1 base and J lost 2 bases. The CDR3 reads CASSLGATSGGQETQYF. The DNA of the CDR3 is TGTGCCAGCAGCTTAGGGGCGACTAGCGGGGGACAAGAGACCCAGTACTTC. The full variable domain, completed using reference TRBV11-3 and TRBJ2-5, is EAGVVQSPRYKIIEKKQPVAFWCNPISGHNTLYWYLQNLGQGPELLIRYENEEAVDDSQLPKDRFSAERLKGVDSTLKIQPAELGDSAVYLCASSLGATSGGQETQYFGPGTRLLVL.

The chain recombines TRBV9 with TRBJ1-1; 7 bases are a match to TRBD1. The CDR3 length is 15 residues. Germline CDR1 and CDR2: SGDLS and YYNGEE. V was clipped by 2 bases and J by 6 bases; unmatched bases: 10. Written as DNA, the CDR3 is TGTGCCAGCAGCGTCGGGGACAGACTTTTATCTGAAGCTTTCTTT. Translated, it gives CASSVGDRLLSEAFF.

V gene TRBV5-4 combines with J gene TRBJ1-4, with D tentatively TRBD1 (6 bases). Germline CDR1 and CDR2: SGHNT and YYREEE (reference sequence). This CDR3 comprises 14 residues. Trimming pared 5 bases from V and 5 bases from J, leaving 13 bases between. CDR3 loop: CASRSGGTNEKLFF. The DNA of the CDR3 is TGTGCCAGCAGGTCGGGGGGCACCAATGAAAAACTGTTTTTT.

The chain recombines TRBV5-1 with TRBJ1-5, with D unresolved. V gave up 0 bases and J gave up 6 bases, with 16 bases separating them. CDR3 length: 16 residues. Germline loops: CDR1 SGHRS, CDR2 YFSETQ. The CDR3 nucleotides read TGCGCCAGCAGCTTGGCTCCAGGTTCCCCGCCTCAGCCCCAGCATTTT. It specifies CASSLAPGSPPQPQHF.

Here the CDR3 reads CSAGGLFF. For the CDR3, the DNA is TGCAGCGCTGGAGGCCTGTTCTTC. V and J are TRBV29-1 and TRBJ2-1; D is possibly TRBD2 (5 bases). Germline lookup yields CDR1 SQVTM and CDR2 ANQGSEA. The CDR3 covers 8 residues. Between the trimmed V and J ends, which lost 7 bases and 15 bases, there was a span of 10 bases.

This chain uses TRBV28 with TRBJ1-5, with 10 bases that match TRBD1. The CDR3 contains 15 residues. Germline loops: CDR1 MDHEN, CDR2 SYDVKM. The junction had 6 bases not matched to a gene; V was cut back by 5 bases and J by 5 bases. CDR3 bases: TGTGCCAGCAGTCCGAGGACAGGGGGGGATCAGCCCCAGCATTTT. It yields the protein CASSPRTGGDQPQHF. Full variable domain (rest looked up from reference TRBV28 and TRBJ1-5): DVKVTQSSRYLVKRTGEKVFLECVQDMDHENMFWYRQDPGLGLRLIYFSYDVKMKEKGDIPEGYSVSREKKERFSLILESASTNQTSMYLCASSPRTGGDQPQHFGDGTRLSIL.

This clone was detected a few times. This rearrangement joins TRBV6-5 to TRBJ2-1; TRBD2 matches at 12 bases. Germline V gene lookup returns CDR1 MNHEY and CDR2 SVGAGI. V shed 5 bases, J shed 5 bases, and the junction held 4 bases outside the gene matches. The CDR3 extends over 15 amino acids. CDR3 DNA: TGTGCCAGCAGTCCCCTAGCGGGAGGGCACAATGAGCAGTTCTTC. Translating gives CASSPLAGGHNEQFF.

The CDR3 DNA follows: TGTGCCAGCAGTTACGGGGGGTATGCGGCCAAAAACATTCAGTACTTC. It specifies CASSYGGYAAKNIQYF. The rearrangement uses TRBV6-5 and TRBJ2-4; tentatively, D is TRBD2 (6 bases). The V and J ends lost 2 bases and 1 base respectively, with 12 bases between them. The CDR3 consists of 16 residues. Germline CDR1 and CDR2: MNHEY and SVGAGI.

This clone was counted between two and nine times. The rearrangement joins TRBV29-1 to TRBJ2-5; D is possibly TRBD1 (6 bases). Germline values: CDR1 SQVTM, CDR2 ANQGSEA. CDR3 length equals 13 residues. With 6 bases removed from V and 4 bases from J, the gap between germline ends came to 15 bases. DNA for the CDR3: TGCAGCGTGAATAGGGGGTCAGGAGAGACCCAGTACTTC. This encodes CSVNRGSGETQYF.

This chain links TRBV5-1 with TRBJ1-1, with D hard to call. The V end lost 0 bases, the J end lost 1 base, and 7 bases lay between the germline ends. Germline CDR1 and CDR2: SGHRS and YFSETQ. This CDR3 region has 14 residues. The CDR3 here is CASSLASENTEAFF. CDR3 sequence (DNA): TGCGCCAGCAGCTTGGCCTCAGAGAACACTGAAGCTTTCTTT.

The chain joins TRBV25-1 to TRBJ2-3; D unresolved. Looked up from germline, CDR1 is MGHDK and CDR2 is SYGVNS. This CDR3 is built from 15 residues. Trimming removed 3 bases from V and 0 bases from J, with 10 bases in between. Here the CDR3 DNA reads TGTGCCAGCAGTGATTCCGCGGTTAGCACAGATACGCAGTATTTT. Amino acids: CASSDSAVSTDTQYF.

The V gene is TRBV5-1, the J gene TRBJ2-7; D remains unclear. The CDR3 is 13 amino acids. The germline gives CDR1 SGHRS, CDR2 YFSETQ. V lost 4 bases, J lost 0 bases, and 8 bases lay in between. This CDR3 is CASSTGPSYEQYF. The CDR3 DNA reads TGCGCCAGCAGCACCGGTCCCTCCTACGAGCAGTACTTC.

V is TRBV6-1 and J is TRBJ1-6; 8 bases align to TRBD1. The CDR3 is 18 residues long. The J segment lost 2 bases and the V segment lost 0 bases, leaving 6 bases of the junction unmatched. CDR1 and CDR2 from the germline V gene are MNHNS and SASEGT. The CDR3 loop reads CASSEASGQAAYNSPLHF. The DNA for the CDR3 is TGTGCCAGCAGTGAAGCATCGGGACAGGCCGCCTATAATTCACCCCTCCACTTT.

In its sample, this clone was seen once. The J gene is TRBJ2-1, the V gene TRBV5-5; 7 bases align to TRBD2. This CDR3 has 18 residues. The V segment lost 4 bases and the J segment 0 bases; nucleotides outside the gene matches: 13. Germline CDR1 SGHKS, CDR2 YYEKEE (reference sequence). The CDR3 nucleotides read TGTGCCAGCAGCCCAAACCCGGGACTACCTCCCTCCTACAATGAGCAGTTCTTC. Translating it yields CASSPNPGLPPSYNEQFF.

This clone was detected only once. This chain joins TRBV18 and TRBJ1-4, with D maybe TRBD1 (6 bases). Per germline, CDR1 KGHSH and CDR2 LQKENI. This CDR3 region has 16 residues. Trimming took off 5 bases at V and 5 bases at J, with 18 bases between the two ends. CDR3 region: CASSSSGSRGNEKLFF. The CDR3 region has the DNA TGTGCCAGCTCAAGTAGTGGAAGCAGGGGAAATGAAAAACTGTTTTTT.

A single count supports this clone. The V and J genes are TRBV28 and TRBJ1-1, with 7 bases lining up with TRBD1. Per the germline V gene, CDR1 is MDHEN and CDR2 is SYDVKM. The trim removed 2 bases at V and 1 base at J, leaving 10 bases unmatched. This CDR3 spans 17 amino acids. CDR3 in amino acids: CASSLGRAGGSNTEAFF. The CDR3 DNA sequence: TGTGCCAGCAGTTTAGGTCGGGCAGGGGGTTCGAACACTGAAGCTTTCTTT. The full variable domain, in which reference TRBV28 and TRBJ1-1 provide the parts outside the CDR3, is DVKVTQSSRYLVKRTGEKVFLECVQDMDHENMFWYRQDPGLGLRLIYFSYDVKMKEKGDIPEGYSVSREKKERFSLILESASTNQTSMYLCASSLGRAGGSNTEAFFGQGTRLTVV.

The rearrangement joins TRBV5-4 to TRBJ2-1; a possible D gene is TRBD2 (6 bases). With 0 bases removed from V and 4 bases from J, the gap between germline ends came to 8 bases. Germline V CDR1 and CDR2: SGHNT, YYREEE (reference sequence). The CDR3 contains 14 residues. The CDR3 here is CASSLEREYNEQFF. For the CDR3, the DNA is TGTGCCAGCAGCTTGGAACGGGAGTACAATGAGCAGTTCTTC. The full variable domain, its missing parts supplied by reference TRBV5-4 and TRBJ2-1, is ETGVTQSPTHLIKTRGQQVTLRCSSQSGHNTVSWYQQALGQGPQFIFQYYREEENGRGNFPPRFSGLQFPNYSSELNVNALELDDSALYLCASSLEREYNEQFFGPGTRLTVL.